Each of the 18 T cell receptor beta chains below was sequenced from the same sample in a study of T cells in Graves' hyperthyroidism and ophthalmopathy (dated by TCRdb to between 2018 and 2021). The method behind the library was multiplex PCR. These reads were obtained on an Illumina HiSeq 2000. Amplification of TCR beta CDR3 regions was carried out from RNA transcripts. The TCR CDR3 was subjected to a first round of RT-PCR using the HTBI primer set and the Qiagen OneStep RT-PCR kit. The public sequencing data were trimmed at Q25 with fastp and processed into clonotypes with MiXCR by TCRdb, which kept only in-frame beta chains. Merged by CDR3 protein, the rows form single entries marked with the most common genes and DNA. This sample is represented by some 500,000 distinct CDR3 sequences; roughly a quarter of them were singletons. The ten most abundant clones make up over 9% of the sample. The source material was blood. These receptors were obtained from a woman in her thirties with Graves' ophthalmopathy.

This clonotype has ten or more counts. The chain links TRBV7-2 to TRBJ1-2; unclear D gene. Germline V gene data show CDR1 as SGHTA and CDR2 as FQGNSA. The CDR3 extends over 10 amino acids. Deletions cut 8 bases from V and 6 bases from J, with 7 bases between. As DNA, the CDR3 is TGTGCCAGCCTTGAGGATGGCTACACCTTC. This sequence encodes CASLEDGYTF.

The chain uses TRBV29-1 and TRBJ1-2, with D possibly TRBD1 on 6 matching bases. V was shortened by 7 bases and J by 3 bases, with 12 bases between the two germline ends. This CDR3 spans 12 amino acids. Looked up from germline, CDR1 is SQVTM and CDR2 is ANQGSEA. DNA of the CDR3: TGCAGCGCCACAGGGTCGGACTATGGCTACACCTTC. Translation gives CSATGSDYGYTF.

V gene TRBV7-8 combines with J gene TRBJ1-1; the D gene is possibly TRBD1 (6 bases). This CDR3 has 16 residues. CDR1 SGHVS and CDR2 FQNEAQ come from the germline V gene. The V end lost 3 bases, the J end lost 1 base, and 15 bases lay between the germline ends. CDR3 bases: TGTGCCAGCAGCTTGTCCCGGGGGGCCTGGAACACTGAAGCTTTCTTT. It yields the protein CASSLSRGAWNTEAFF. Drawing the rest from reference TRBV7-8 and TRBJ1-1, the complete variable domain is GAGVSQSPRYKVAKRGQDVALRCDPISGHVSLFWYQQALGQGPEFLTYFQNEAQLDKSGLPSDRFFAERPEGSVSTLKIQRTQQEDSAVYLCASSLSRGAWNTEAFFGQGTRLTVV.

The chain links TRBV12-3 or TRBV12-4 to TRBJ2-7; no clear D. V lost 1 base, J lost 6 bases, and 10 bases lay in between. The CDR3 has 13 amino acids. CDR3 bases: TGTGCCAGCAGTTTAGGTCAGTGGGCCGAGCAGTACTTC. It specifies CASSLGQWAEQYF.

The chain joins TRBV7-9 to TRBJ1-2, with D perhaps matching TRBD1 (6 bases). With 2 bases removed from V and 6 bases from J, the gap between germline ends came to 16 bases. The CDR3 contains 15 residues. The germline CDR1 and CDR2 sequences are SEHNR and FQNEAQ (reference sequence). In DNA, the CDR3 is TGTGCCAGCAGCTTATATCGGACAGAGGGAGATGGCTACACCTTC. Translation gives CASSLYRTEGDGYTF.

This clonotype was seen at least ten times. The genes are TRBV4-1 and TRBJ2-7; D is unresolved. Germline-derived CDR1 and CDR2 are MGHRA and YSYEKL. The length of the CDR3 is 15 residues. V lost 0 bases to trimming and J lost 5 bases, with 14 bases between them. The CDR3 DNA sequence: TGCGCCAGCAGCCAAGAGTTGCTAGTTAGTGACGAGCAGTACTTC. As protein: CASSQELLVSDEQYF.

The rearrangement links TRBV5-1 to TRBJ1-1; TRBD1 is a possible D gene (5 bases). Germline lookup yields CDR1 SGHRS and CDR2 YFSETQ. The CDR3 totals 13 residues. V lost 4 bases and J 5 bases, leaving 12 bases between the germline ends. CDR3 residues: CASSDGRGTEAFF. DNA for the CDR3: TGCGCCAGCAGCGACGGAAGGGGAACTGAAGCTTTCTTT.

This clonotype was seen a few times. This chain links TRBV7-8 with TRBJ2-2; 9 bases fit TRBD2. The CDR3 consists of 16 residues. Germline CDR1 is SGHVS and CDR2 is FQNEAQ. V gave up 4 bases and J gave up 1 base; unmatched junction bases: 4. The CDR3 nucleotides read TGTGCCAGCAGCTCTGATAGCGGGGGGAACACCGGGGAGCTGTTTTTT. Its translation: CASSSDSGGNTGELFF.

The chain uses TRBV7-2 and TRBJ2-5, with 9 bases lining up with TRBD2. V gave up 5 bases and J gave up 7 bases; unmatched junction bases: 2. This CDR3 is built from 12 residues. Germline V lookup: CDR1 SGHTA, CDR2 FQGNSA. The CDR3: CASSLSGGTQYF. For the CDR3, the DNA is TGTGCCAGCAGCCTTAGCGGGGGGACCCAGTACTTC.

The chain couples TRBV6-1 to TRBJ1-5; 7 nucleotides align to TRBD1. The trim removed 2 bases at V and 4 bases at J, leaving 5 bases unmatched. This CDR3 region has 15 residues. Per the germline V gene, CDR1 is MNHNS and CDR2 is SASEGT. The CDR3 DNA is TGTGCCAGCAGTGAAAGATCGACAGGGAATCAGCCCCAGCATTTT. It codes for CASSERSTGNQPQHF.

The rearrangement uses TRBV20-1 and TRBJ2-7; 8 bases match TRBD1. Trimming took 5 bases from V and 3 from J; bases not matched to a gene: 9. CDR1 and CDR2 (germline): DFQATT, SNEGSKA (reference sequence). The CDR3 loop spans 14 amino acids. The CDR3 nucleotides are TGCAGTGCTTCCTCCGACAGGGGTCTCTACGAGCAGTACTTC. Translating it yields CSASSDRGLYEQYF.

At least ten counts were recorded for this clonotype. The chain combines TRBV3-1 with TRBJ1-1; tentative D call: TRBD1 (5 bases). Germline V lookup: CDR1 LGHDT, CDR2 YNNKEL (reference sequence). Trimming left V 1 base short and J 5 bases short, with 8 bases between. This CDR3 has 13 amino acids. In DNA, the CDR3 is TGTGCCAGCAGCCAAGGCAGGGAAACTGAAGCTTTCTTT. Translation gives CASSQGRETEAFF.

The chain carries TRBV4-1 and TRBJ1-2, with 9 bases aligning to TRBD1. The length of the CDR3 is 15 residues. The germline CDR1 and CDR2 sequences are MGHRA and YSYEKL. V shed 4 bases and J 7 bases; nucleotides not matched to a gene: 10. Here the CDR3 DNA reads TGCGCCAGCAGCCGAGTCGGGGACAGGGATGCTGGCTACACCTTC. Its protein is CASSRVGDRDAGYTF.

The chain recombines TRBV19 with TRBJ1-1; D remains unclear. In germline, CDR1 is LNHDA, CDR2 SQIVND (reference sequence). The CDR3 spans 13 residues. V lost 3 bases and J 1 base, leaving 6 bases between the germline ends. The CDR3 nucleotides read TGTGCCAGTAGTATCCAGAGGAACACTGAAGCTTTCTTT. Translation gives CASSIQRNTEAFF.

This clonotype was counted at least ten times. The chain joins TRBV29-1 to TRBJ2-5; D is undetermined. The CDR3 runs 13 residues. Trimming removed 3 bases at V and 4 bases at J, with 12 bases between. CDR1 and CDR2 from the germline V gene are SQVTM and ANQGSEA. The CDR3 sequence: CSVDGTERETQYF. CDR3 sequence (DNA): TGCAGCGTTGACGGTACGGAGCGAGAGACCCAGTACTTC.

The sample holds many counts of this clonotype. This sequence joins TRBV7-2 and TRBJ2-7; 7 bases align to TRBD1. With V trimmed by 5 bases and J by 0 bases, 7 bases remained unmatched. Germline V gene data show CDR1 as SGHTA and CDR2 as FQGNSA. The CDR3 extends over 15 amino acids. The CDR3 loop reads CASSHGTAGSYEQYF. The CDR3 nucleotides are TGTGCCAGCAGCCACGGGACAGCCGGCTCCTACGAGCAGTACTTC.

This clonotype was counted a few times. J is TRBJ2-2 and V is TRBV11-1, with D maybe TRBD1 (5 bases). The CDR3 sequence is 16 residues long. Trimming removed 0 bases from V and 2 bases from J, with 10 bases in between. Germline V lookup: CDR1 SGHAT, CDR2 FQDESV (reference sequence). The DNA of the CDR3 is TGTGCCAGCAGCTTAGCGGGCAGGGCAAACACCGGGGAGCTGTTTTTT. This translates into CASSLAGRANTGELFF.

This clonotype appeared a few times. The CDR3 nucleotides read TGTGCCAGCAGCCTCTCGGTTGCTGGGGCTTTCTTT. It yields the protein CASSLSVAGAFF. The chain carries TRBV12-3 or TRBV12-4 and TRBJ1-1; D gene unclear. Between the trimmed V and J ends, which lost 6 bases and 11 bases, there was a span of 16 bases. The CDR3 runs 12 residues.